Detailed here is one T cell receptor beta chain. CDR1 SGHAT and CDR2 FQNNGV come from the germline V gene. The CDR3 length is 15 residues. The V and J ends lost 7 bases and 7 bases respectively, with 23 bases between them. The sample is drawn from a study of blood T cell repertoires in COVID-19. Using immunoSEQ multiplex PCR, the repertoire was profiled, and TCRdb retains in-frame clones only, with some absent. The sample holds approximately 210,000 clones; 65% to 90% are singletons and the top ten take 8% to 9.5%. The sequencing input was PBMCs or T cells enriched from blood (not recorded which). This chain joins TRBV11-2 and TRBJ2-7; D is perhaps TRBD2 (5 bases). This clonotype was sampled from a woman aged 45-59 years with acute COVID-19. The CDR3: CASTLGSGTGGEQYF. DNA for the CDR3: TGTGCCAGCACCCTAGGATCGGGAACCGGAGGTGAGCAGTACTTC.